This T cell receptor (beta chain) was identified during a study of blood T cell repertoires in COVID-19. As for the study in general: Donors in the United States, Italy and Spain gave samples during acute or convalescent COVID-19.

Clones were sequenced by immunoSEQ multiplex PCR, and TCRdb holds only the in-frame ones, with some missing. This sample has 200,000 to 250,000 clones, with more than 85% found just once. The sample consisted of peripheral blood. This sequence was found in a man aged 35-49 years with active or convalescent COVID-19.

The DNA for the CDR3 is TGTGCCAGCTCACTGTCTCCAAGGGGCGACTACGAGCAGTACTTC. As protein: CASSLSPRGDYEQYF. This sequence joins TRBV18 and TRBJ2-7; a weak D match, TRBD1 (5 bases). CDR3 length: 15 amino acids. The V gene lost 4 bases and the J gene lost 3 bases, with 16 bases spanning the gap. Per germline, CDR1 KGHSH and CDR2 LQKENI.